Presented here are 5 T cell receptor beta chains from one specimen sequenced in a study of control samples from healthy donors and cancer patients. Profiling relied on immunoSEQ multiplex PCR, and the TCRdb table lists in-frame clones only, not all of them. The table includes more than 90,000 clones, roughly 91% detected once. The sample consisted of blood. The origin of the receptors is a man aged 25-45 years in good health.

The chain links TRBV27 to TRBJ1-5, with unresolved D. Germline loops: CDR1 MNHEY, CDR2 SMNVEV (reference sequence). The CDR3 sequence is 14 residues long. V was pared by 5 bases and J by 6 bases, with 14 bases between. The CDR3 spells CASSPSGWGQPQHF. The CDR3 nucleotides read TGTGCCAGCAGTCCGTCGGGGTGGGGTCAGCCCCAGCATTTT.

V usage is TRBV19 and J usage is TRBJ1-2; possibly TRBD1 for D (6 bases). Trimming pared 11 bases from V and 1 base from J, leaving 14 bases between. The CDR3 runs 13 residues. The germline V gene has CDR1 LNHDA and CDR2 SQIVND (reference sequence). The CDR3 region is CASGDTFNYGYTF. In DNA, the CDR3 is TGTGCCTCAGGGGATACATTTAACTATGGCTACACCTTC.

The chain couples TRBV19 to TRBJ1-5; no clear D gene. Between the trimmed V and J ends, which lost 4 bases and 4 bases, there was a span of 8 bases. The germline CDR1 and CDR2 sequences are LNHDA and SQIVND (reference sequence). This CDR3 has 13 amino acids. The CDR3 nucleotides are TGTGCCAGTAGTACCCCGGGTAATCAGCCCCAGCATTTT. Translated: CASSTPGNQPQHF.

The chain links TRBV3-1 (or the pseudogene TRBV3-2) to TRBJ2-3; 7 bases line up with TRBD1. The CDR3 is made up of 15 amino acids. In germline, CDR1 is LGHDT, CDR2 YNNKEL (reference sequence). V lost 5 bases to trimming and J lost 2 bases; unmatched junction nucleotides: 7. The CDR3 loop reads CASSVDRSSTDTQYF. The DNA of the CDR3 is TGTGCCAGCAGCGTGGACAGGTCATCCACAGATACGCAGTATTTT.

The chain has TRBV18 and TRBJ2-3; no reliable D call. Per germline, CDR1 KGHSH and CDR2 LQKENI. The CDR3 extends over 11 amino acids. The V and J ends lost 2 bases and 4 bases respectively, with 1 base between them. The CDR3 DNA reads TGTGCCAGCTCACCAGCAGATACGCAGTATTTT. This encodes CASSPADTQYF. Looking up the rest from reference TRBV18 and TRBJ2-3 gives the full variable domain: NAGVMQNPRHLVRRRGQEARLRCSPMKGHSHVYWYRQLPEEGLKFMVYLQKENIIDESGMPKERFSAEFPKEGPSILRIQQVVRGDSAAYFCASSPADTQYFGPGTRLTVL.